These T cell receptor beta chains were read from a single sample in a study of OX40 agonist ivuxolimab in advanced cancers. TCRdb's copy holds only in-frame clones and misses some; the assay was immunoSEQ multiplex PCR. This sample has around 20,000 clones, with about 84% found just once. Sequenced material: CD4+ or CD8+ T cells sorted from blood, taken in a trial of the OX40 agonist ivuxolimab. Receptors were obtained from an adult with an advanced solid tumor such as melanoma, head and neck, liver or kidney cancer. CDR3s include the opening cysteine and the closing phenylalanine or tryptophan.

v_gene | CDR3aa
TRBV27 | CASSRGQINSPLHF
TRBV15 | CATSLRRGRYYEQYF
TRBV9 | CASSVGSSPTSYEQYF
TRBV4-3 | CASSQDSSDSYEQYF
TRBV7-2 | CATRGGDYNSPLHF
TRBV15 | CATSSQPYQPQHF
TRBV28 | CASSLYGGARYEQYF
TRBV2 | CASSRDRKTEAFF
TRBV19 | CASSIGRANTEAFF
TRBV19 | CASSIDVFGELFF
TRBV28 | CASSPPAGSTDTQYF
TRBV4-1 | CASSQPTRGTEQYF